This T cell receptor (beta chain) is from a study of blood T cell repertoires in COVID-19. The trim removed 8 bases at V and 9 bases at J, leaving 11 bases unmatched. CDR3 length equals 15 residues. Per the germline V gene, CDR1 is MNHEY and CDR2 is SMNVEV (reference sequence). In the original analysis: Quantification of nucleated cells was approximated via reference gene primer amplification. TCRdb's table, derived via immunoSEQ multiplex PCR, lists solely in-frame clones and lacks some. V and J calls plus clone size are reproduced from that table; the DNA served to infer D and trimming. The sample lists under 200,000 clones, 89% occurring once.

This receptor was obtained from a woman between 18 and 30 years old who had recovered from COVID-19. The chain links TRBV27 to TRBJ2-5, with 14 bases aligning to TRBD2. What was sequenced was PBMCs or T cells enriched from blood (not recorded which). The DNA of the CDR3 is TGTGCCAGCCGCCCGGGGACTAGCGGGGGCCGGTCCCAGTACTTC. Protein product: CASRPGTSGGRSQYF.